One and the same sample provided the 16 T cell receptor beta chains below, sequenced in a study of T cell repertoires in cytomegalovirus infection. TCRdb recomputed calls from the reads with MiXCR, one row per CDR3 protein. The sample holds 200,000 to 250,000 distinct CDR3 sequences, 35% to 40% seen once. Their target antigens are unknown. The sample in question was CD8+ T cells from cultured PBMCs, obtained from culture after CMV antigen stimulation. Receptors were obtained from a human donor in good health (CMV status not recorded). Some clones in this sample may be carry-over from other donors' samples.

The rearrangement joins TRBV27 to TRBJ1-1, with 8 bases identical to TRBD1. CDR1 is MNHEY, CDR2 SMNVEV, per germline (reference sequence). The junction had 5 bases not matched to a gene; V was cut back by 5 bases and J by 6 bases. This CDR3 contains 13 residues. In DNA form, the CDR3 reads TGTGCCAGCAGTCTAACAGGGGGATCTGAAGCTTTCTTT. It encodes CASSLTGGSEAFF.

This clonotype showed up just a few times. V usage is TRBV4-1 and J usage is TRBJ1-1; D is possibly TRBD1 (6 bases). The CDR3 is 13 residues long. Trimming stripped 7 bases from V and 7 bases from J, with 16 bases between. CDR1 and CDR2 from the germline V gene are MGHRA and YSYEKL. The CDR3 loop reads CASTLQGSVEAFF. CDR3 DNA sequence: TGCGCCAGCACCCTACAGGGATCAGTTGAAGCTTTCTTT.

The CDR3 sequence is CASSQSSPARSNEQYF. CDR3 DNA sequence: TGCGCCAGCAGCCAAAGCTCCCCCGCCAGGTCGAACGAGCAGTACTTC. The chain uses TRBV4-1 and TRBJ2-7; no definite D call. The CDR3 runs 16 residues. In germline, CDR1 is MGHRA, CDR2 YSYEKL. V was clipped by 2 bases and J by 5 bases, with 19 bases between them.

This chain uses TRBV28 with TRBJ2-3; 11 bases map to TRBD1. The junction had 6 bases not matched to a gene; V was cut back by 7 bases and J by 3 bases. The germline V gene encodes CDR1 MDHEN and CDR2 SYDVKM. The CDR3 covers 15 residues. This CDR3 reads CASTQGTGGTDTQYF. CDR3 nucleotide sequence: TGTGCCAGCACCCAAGGGACAGGGGGTACAGATACGCAGTATTTT.

This chain uses TRBV5-1 with TRBJ2-5; D is possibly TRBD1 (6 bases). V was trimmed by 2 bases and J by 5 bases, leaving 13 bases between them. CDR3 size: 14 residues. The germline CDR1 and CDR2 sequences are SGHRS and YFSETQ. CDR3 nucleotides: TGCGCCAGCAGCTTCGCCAGGGGTATGGAGACCCAGTACTTC. Translating gives CASSFARGMETQYF. The variable domain in full, with the rest retrieved from reference TRBV5-1 and TRBJ2-5, is KAGVTQTPRYLIKTRGQQVTLSCSPISGHRSVSWYQQTPGQGLQFLFEYFSETQRNKGNFPGRFSGRQFSNSRSEMNVSTLELGDSALYLCASSFARGMETQYFGPGTRLLVL.

The chain combines TRBV6-1 with TRBJ2-2; TRBD1 matches at 7 bases. CDR1 is MNHNS and CDR2 is SASEGT in the germline V gene. Trimming at V came to 5 bases and at J to 6 bases, leaving 9 bases not matched to a gene. The CDR3 contains 15 residues. The CDR3 DNA follows: TGTGCCAGCAGTCCACGAGACAGGGTGGCCGGGGAGCTGTTTTTT. This gives the protein CASSPRDRVAGELFF.

The rearrangement joins TRBV7-9 to TRBJ2-7; 7 bases match TRBD1. V dropped 5 bases and J dropped 4; count of bases not matched to a gene: 5. The CDR3 is made up of 13 amino acids. Looked up from germline, CDR1 is SEHNR and CDR2 is FQNEAQ (reference sequence). The CDR3 loop reads CASSETGVYEQYF. CDR3 coding DNA: TGTGCCAGCAGCGAAACAGGGGTTTACGAGCAGTACTTC.

CDR3 nucleotide sequence: TGTGCCAGCAGTCCATGGGGGGGGGGAGTATACGAGCAGTACTTC. This gives the protein CASSPWGGGVYEQYF. This chain connects TRBV12-3 or TRBV12-4 to TRBJ2-7, with 7 bases that match TRBD2. CDR3 size: 15 residues. The V and J ends lost 5 bases and 4 bases, in that order; junction bases with no gene match: 11.

The V and J genes are TRBV7-6 and TRBJ2-5; no firm D call. CDR3 length: 12 amino acids. V dropped 5 bases and J dropped 2 bases, with 6 bases sitting between them. The germline CDR1 and CDR2 sequences are SGHVS and FNYEAQ. In DNA form, the CDR3 reads TGTGCCAGCAGCCCTCCGCAAGAGACCCAGTACTTC. Its protein product is CASSPPQETQYF.

The chain employs TRBV27 and TRBJ2-7; D may be TRBD1 (6 bases). The germline CDR1 and CDR2 sequences are MNHEY and SMNVEV (reference sequence). CDR3 length: 13 amino acids. Deletions cut 0 bases from V and 13 bases from J, with 16 bases between. The CDR3 bases are TGTGCCAGCAGTTTATCGATCGGGGACATCTTCTACTTC. Translated, it gives CASSLSIGDIFYF.

The chain links TRBV7-6 to TRBJ2-1; 7 bases fit TRBD2. Germline CDR1 SGHVS, CDR2 FNYEAQ. The J segment lost 0 bases and the V segment lost 3 bases, leaving 11 bases of the junction unmatched. The CDR3 is made up of 18 amino acids. The CDR3 bases are TGTGCCAGCAGCTTTGAAGGCGCTAGCGGTAGCTCCTACAATGAGCAGTTCTTC. Translated: CASSFEGASGSSYNEQFF.

V gene TRBV27 combines with J gene TRBJ2-7; 12 bases agree with TRBD1. The CDR3 has 16 amino acids. Per the germline V gene, CDR1 is MNHEY and CDR2 is SMNVEV (reference sequence). V trimming: 7 bases; J trimming: 3 bases; junction bases outside the gene matches: 10. CDR3: CASTLSGTGGFYEQYF. The CDR3 region has the DNA TGTGCCAGCACCCTTTCCGGGACAGGGGGCTTCTACGAGCAGTACTTC.

V usage is TRBV7-9 and J usage is TRBJ1-5; D remains unclear. The germline CDR1 and CDR2 sequences are SEHNR and FQNEAQ (reference sequence). V gave up 1 base and J gave up 6 bases, with 7 bases separating them. The CDR3 is 13 amino acids. The CDR3 nucleotides read TGTGCCAGCAGCTTAGGCGAATTTCAGCCCCAGCATTTT. Protein: CASSLGEFQPQHF. Based on the CDR3 plus reference TRBV7-9 and TRBJ1-5, the full variable domain is DTGVSQNPRHKITKRGQNVTFRCDPISEHNRLYWYRQTLGQGPEFLTYFQNEAQLEKSRLLSDRFSAERPKGSFSTLEIQRTEQGDSAMYLCASSLGEFQPQHFGDGTRLSIL.

This sequence joins TRBV11-1 and TRBJ2-7; 8 bases agree with TRBD1. J gave up 2 bases and V 4 bases, and 1 base lay outside the gene matches. CDR3 length: 13 residues. Germline CDR1 and CDR2: SGHAT and FQDESV (reference sequence). The CDR3 region has the DNA TGTGCCAGCAGCTCGGACAGGGCCTACGAGCAGTACTTC. Its translation: CASSSDRAYEQYF.

CDR3: CASSASRGPLSGANVLTF. The DNA for the CDR3 is TGTGCCAGCAGTGCAAGCAGGGGACCCCTTTCTGGGGCCAACGTCCTGACTTTC. V is TRBV12-3 or TRBV12-4 and J is TRBJ2-6; D perhaps matches TRBD1 (6 bases). Trimming took off 5 bases at V and 1 base at J, with 18 bases between the two ends. The CDR3 length is 18 residues.

V is TRBV4-1 and J is TRBJ2-1; D not certain. Germline V gene lookup returns CDR1 MGHRA and CDR2 YSYEKL. V gave up 1 base and J gave up 0 bases, with 7 bases separating them. The CDR3 covers 15 residues. CDR3 nucleotide sequence: TGCGCCAGCAGCCAAGGACTCGACTCCTACAATGAGCAGTTCTTC. Residues: CASSQGLDSYNEQFF.